A single sample gave rise to the 17 T cell receptor beta chains below, sequenced in a study of OX40 agonist ivuxolimab in advanced cancers. The method was immunoSEQ multiplex PCR; TCRdb's version includes in-frame clones alone and lacks a portion of them. The data show about 80,000 clones, 70% to 90% seen once. The specimen was CD4+ or CD8+ T cells sorted from blood, collected in a trial of the OX40 agonist ivuxolimab. These receptors all come from an adult with an advanced solid tumor such as melanoma, head and neck, liver or kidney cancer.

J is TRBJ1-4 and V is TRBV7-9; D is unclear. This CDR3 contains 14 residues. Germline loops: CDR1 SEHNR, CDR2 FQNEAQ (reference sequence). V dropped 3 bases and J dropped 8 bases, with 13 bases sitting between them. Written as DNA, the CDR3 is TGTGCCAGCAGCTTGGCAAACCGGATGGAAAAACTGTTTTTT. Protein product: CASSLANRMEKLFF.

This rearrangement joins TRBV9 to TRBJ2-5; no reliable D call. CDR3 length: 13 amino acids. The V gene's germline CDR1 is SGDLS and CDR2 YYNGEE. V dropped 3 bases and J dropped 2 bases, with 8 bases sitting between them. The CDR3 sequence is CASSEHDQETQYF. Here the CDR3 DNA reads TGTGCCAGCAGCGAACACGATCAAGAGACCCAGTACTTC.

This clone has a single count. The rearrangement joins TRBV7-2 to TRBJ2-2; tentative D call: TRBD2 (5 bases). With 5 bases removed from V and 4 bases from J, the gap between germline ends came to 14 bases. Germline lookup yields CDR1 SGHTA and CDR2 FQGNSA. The CDR3 is 15 residues long. The CDR3 protein is CASSEDSPGTGELFF. The DNA for the CDR3 is TGTGCCAGCAGCGAGGACTCCCCGGGCACCGGGGAGCTGTTTTTT.

The chain joins TRBV5-1 to TRBJ1-4, with 7 nucleotides matching TRBD1. J was trimmed by 8 bases and V by 4 bases; bases with no gene match: 14. Germline V gives CDR1 SGHRS, CDR2 YFSETQ. The CDR3 has 16 residues. CDR3 protein: CASSPTPQGLDEKLFF. CDR3 nucleotides: TGCGCCAGCAGCCCTACCCCACAGGGGCTAGACGAAAAACTGTTTTTT.

This clone was observed once. The chain joins TRBV30 to TRBJ1-1; D not resolved. The germline gives CDR1 GTSNPN, CDR2 SVGIG (reference sequence). Trimming cost V 2 bases and J 3 bases, with 13 bases left between them. The CDR3 covers 14 residues. CDR3 sequence reads: CAWSRLGRDTEAFF. CDR3 bases: TGTGCCTGGAGTCGGCTGGGCAGAGACACTGAAGCTTTCTTT.

V is TRBV6-5 and J is TRBJ2-2; 10 nucleotides agree with TRBD2. Germline V gene lookup returns CDR1 MNHEY and CDR2 SVGAGI. This CDR3 contains 15 residues. The V segment lost 7 bases and the J segment 4 bases; nucleotides outside the gene matches: 6. The CDR3 loop is CASMGLAGVTGELFF. CDR3 DNA sequence: TGTGCCAGCATGGGGCTAGCGGGAGTCACCGGGGAGCTGTTTTTT.

The chain combines TRBV6-6 with TRBJ2-7; 11 bases align to TRBD1. The CDR3 is 13 residues long. The germline gives CDR1 MNHNY, CDR2 SVGAGI (reference sequence). V was clipped by 2 bases and J by 11 bases; unmatched bases: 5. DNA for the CDR3: TGTGCCAGCAGTTACCGGGGGACAGGGGGAAAGTACTTC. Its translation: CASSYRGTGGKYF.

This chain connects TRBV5-1 to TRBJ2-5, with 9 bases matching TRBD1. Germline V lookup: CDR1 SGHRS, CDR2 YFSETQ. CDR3 length equals 15 residues. With 3 bases clipped from V and 6 bases from J, the junction kept 9 bases outside the gene matches. Here the CDR3 reads CASSSLDRGGQTQYF. DNA for the CDR3: TGCGCCAGCAGCTCCTTAGACAGGGGGGGACAGACCCAGTACTTC.

The chain has TRBV19 and TRBJ1-1, with TRBD1 as a possible D gene (5 bases). Germline CDR1 reads LNHDA; CDR2 reads SQIVND (reference sequence). The V end was cut by 1 base, the J end by 6 bases, with 12 bases between. The CDR3 totals 14 residues. The CDR3 here is CASSIGDREPEAFF. CDR3 in DNA: TGTGCCAGTAGTATAGGGGACCGCGAGCCTGAAGCTTTCTTT.

V gene TRBV10-3 combines with J gene TRBJ1-3; D not certain. The CDR3 has 14 residues. In germline, CDR1 is ENHRY, CDR2 SYGVKD. Trimming stripped 5 bases from V and 4 bases from J, with 12 bases between. CDR3 sequence: CAISSGISGNTIYF. The CDR3 DNA reads TGTGCCATCAGTTCAGGTATTTCCGGAAACACCATATATTTT.

The genes are TRBV18 and TRBJ2-2; TRBD1 matches at 7 bases. The CDR3 loop spans 15 amino acids. V dropped 2 bases and J dropped 7; count of bases not matched to a gene: 7. Germline V gene lookup returns CDR1 KGHSH and CDR2 LQKENI. Written as DNA, the CDR3 is TGTGCCAGCTCACCAGGGACAGCCAAAAGCGGGGAGCTGTTTTTT. Translated: CASSPGTAKSGELFF.

The genes are TRBV5-4 and TRBJ2-3; D remains unclear. V lost 4 bases and J 6 bases, leaving 9 bases between the germline ends. The CDR3 sequence is 12 residues long. Germline CDR1 is SGHNT and CDR2 is YYREEE (reference sequence). CDR3 nucleotides: TGTGCCAGCAGCCGACGAACCGATACGCAGTATTTT. The encoded protein is CASSRRTDTQYF.

This chain uses TRBV5-4 with TRBJ2-3; possibly TRBD2 for D (6 bases). CDR3 length: 15 amino acids. V dropped 3 bases and J dropped 4 bases, with 15 bases sitting between them. Per germline, CDR1 SGHNT and CDR2 YYREEE (reference sequence). CDR3 coding DNA: TGTGCCAGCAGCTCGAGGCCGGGAGAGGCAGATACGCAGTATTTT. It translates to CASSSRPGEADTQYF.

This clone came up a few times. The gene calls are TRBV11-2 and TRBJ1-1; tentative D call: TRBD1 (5 bases). CDR1 is SGHAT and CDR2 is FQNNGV in the germline V gene. The CDR3 is made up of 13 amino acids. The V end lost 2 bases, the J end lost 1 base, and 5 bases lay between the germline ends. CDR3 region: CASSLTGNTEAFF. CDR3 nucleotides: TGTGCCAGCAGCTTAACAGGGAACACTGAAGCTTTCTTT.

J is TRBJ1-1 and V is TRBV4-1, with a weak D call TRBD1 (6 bases). Trimming took off 1 base at V and 6 bases at J, with 15 bases between the two ends. The germline V gene has CDR1 MGHRA and CDR2 YSYEKL. This CDR3 spans 15 amino acids. CDR3 in DNA: TGCGCCAGCAGCCAAGGAGGGGGAAGGTACGCTGAAGCTTTCTTT. It translates to CASSQGGGRYAEAFF.

The gene calls are TRBV30 and TRBJ1-6; 9 bases align to TRBD1. The length of the CDR3 is 17 residues. Unmatched junction bases numbered 18, after V lost 5 bases and J lost 10 bases. Germline V gene sequence: CDR1 GTSNPN, CDR2 SVGIG (reference sequence). CDR3 sequence: CAWEMGQGVFGHSPLHF. DNA of the CDR3: TGTGCCTGGGAAATGGGACAGGGAGTTTTTGGGCACTCACCCCTCCACTTT.

The chain combines TRBV2 with TRBJ2-5; 10 bases line up with TRBD2. The V segment lost 4 bases and the J segment 3 bases; nucleotides outside the gene matches: 2. Germline V gene sequence: CDR1 SNHLY, CDR2 FYNNEI. The CDR3 has 14 residues. CDR3 coding DNA: TGTGCCAGCAGTGTACTAGCGGGGAAAGAGACCCAGTACTTC. Translated: CASSVLAGKETQYF.